This T cell receptor beta chain was captured in a study of T cell repertoires in cytomegalovirus infection. Study information: CMV infection and matching HLA type were both indicated by public TCR beta signatures.

Study observations and caveats: The ex vivo response was dominated by HLA-C-restricted CMV-specific TCR beta clonotypes.

This clonotype was observed many times. Its specificity is unknown. This CDR3 is 19 amino acids long. V lost 1 base and J 5 bases, leaving 27 bases between the germline ends. The V gene's germline CDR1 is DFQATT and CDR2 SNEGSKA (reference sequence). One entry per CDR3 protein results from TCRdb running MiXCR on the reads. The sample lists approximately 130,000 distinct CDR3 sequences, 7% to 9.5% seen once, with roughly 9.1% in the top ten. The chain is built from TRBV20-1 and TRBJ1-5; maybe TRBD1 (5 bases). The TCR was taken from a human donor in good health (CMV status not recorded). Some clones in this sample may be carry-over from other donors' samples. Sample: PBMCs. In DNA, the CDR3 is TGCAGTGCTAGAGCAATAAAACACCCCCAGGGTGCGGTATATCAGCCCCAGCATTTT. Translating it yields CSARAIKHPQGAVYQPQHF.